These 27 T cell receptor beta chains originate from one sample sequenced in a study of blood T cell repertoires in COVID-19. Profiled with immunoSEQ multiplex PCR; TCRdb holds only in-frame clones, not every one. This table holds more than 95,000 clones, about 80% found once. The sequencing input was peripheral blood. The receptors were gathered from a woman of 80 years or more with active or convalescent COVID-19.

A single count supports this clone. CDR3 residues: CASRQGSTGELFF. Here the CDR3 DNA reads TGCGCCAGCAGACAGGGTAGTACCGGGGAGCTGTTTTTT. The chain uses TRBV5-1 and TRBJ2-2; a weak D match, TRBD1 (6 bases). The CDR3 contains 13 residues. Germline assignment: CDR1 SGHRS and CDR2 YFSETQ. Trimming took 5 bases from V and 5 from J, leaving 10 bases between them.

The chain uses TRBV29-1 and TRBJ1-5, with TRBD1 identical over 7 bases. CDR1 SQVTM and CDR2 ANQGSEA come from the germline V gene. J lost 1 base, V lost 6 bases, and 3 bases had no gene match. The CDR3 is made up of 13 amino acids. The CDR3 coding sequence is TGCAGCGTCGGGACAGAAAGCAATCAGCCCCAGCATTTT. Encoded protein: CSVGTESNQPQHF.

The chain carries TRBV5-6 and TRBJ1-2; D ambiguous. V lost 0 bases to trimming and J lost 0 bases, with 9 bases between them. CDR1 and CDR2 (germline): SGHDT, YYEEEE. The CDR3 runs 15 residues. The CDR3: CASSLGWSANYGYTF. DNA of the CDR3: TGTGCCAGCAGCTTGGGTTGGTCAGCTAACTATGGCTACACCTTC. The variable domain in full, with the rest retrieved from reference TRBV5-6 and TRBJ1-2, is DAGVTQSPTHLIKTRGQQVTLRCSPKSGHDTVSWYQQALGQGPQFIFQYYEEEERQRGNFPDRFSGHQFPNYSSELNVNALLLGDSALYLCASSLGWSANYGYTFGSGTRLTVV.

The chain joins TRBV27 to TRBJ1-5, with 10 bases fitting TRBD1. Per germline, CDR1 MNHEY and CDR2 SMNVEV (reference sequence). The J segment lost 3 bases and the V segment lost 6 bases, leaving 5 bases of the junction unmatched. The CDR3 contains 15 residues. Written as DNA, the CDR3 is TGTGCCAGCAGGGAAGGACAGGGGGTCAATCAGCCCCAGCATTTT. This gives the protein CASREGQGVNQPQHF.

The chain joins TRBV6-6 to TRBJ2-6; a possible D gene is TRBD1 (5 bases). Germline loops: CDR1 MNHNY, CDR2 SVGAGI (reference sequence). With 5 bases removed from V and 2 bases from J, the gap between germline ends came to 10 bases. The CDR3 is 15 amino acids. The DNA for the CDR3 is TGTGCCAGCAGTCCCTGGGGCGCTGGGGCCAACGTCCTGACTTTC. Translation gives CASSPWGAGANVLTF.

The gene calls are TRBV9 and TRBJ1-4, with 7 bases lining up with TRBD1. V gave up 3 bases and J gave up 4 bases; unmatched junction bases: 3. The germline CDR1 and CDR2 sequences are SGDLS and YYNGEE. The CDR3 spans 14 residues. DNA of the CDR3: TGTGCCAGCAGCGCGGACAGGCTTAATGAAAAACTGTTTTTT. It translates to CASSADRLNEKLFF.

This clone was detected only once. The chain couples TRBV25-1 to TRBJ1-4; TRBD1 agrees at 7 bases. The CDR3 is 14 amino acids. Germline lookup yields CDR1 MGHDK and CDR2 SYGVNS. Trimming took 9 bases from V and 3 from J; bases not matched to a gene: 7. The CDR3 spells CASTRDSPNEKLFF. The CDR3 DNA follows: TGTGCCAGTACTCGGGACAGCCCTAATGAAAAACTGTTTTTT.

The chain combines TRBV5-4 with TRBJ1-5; possible D gene TRBD1, 6 bases. The germline V gene has CDR1 SGHNT and CDR2 YYREEE (reference sequence). V was shortened by 1 base and J by 6 bases, with 11 bases between the two germline ends. This CDR3 is built from 14 residues. The CDR3 loop reads CASSLWGLGQPQHF. CDR3 coding DNA: TGTGCCAGCAGCTTGTGGGGGCTCGGTCAGCCCCAGCATTTT.

The chain employs TRBV7-2 and TRBJ1-4, with D possibly being TRBD1 (6 bases). Trimming removed 3 bases at V and 6 bases at J, with 8 bases between. There are 13 residues in the CDR3. CDR1 is SGHTA and CDR2 is FQGNSA in the germline V gene. In DNA, the CDR3 is TGTGCCAGCAGCTTGCACAGGGATGAAAAACTGTTTTTT. Translation gives CASSLHRDEKLFF.

The V gene is TRBV7-3, the J gene TRBJ1-2; 7 nucleotides line up with TRBD1. Germline loops: CDR1 SGHTA, CDR2 FQGTGA. This CDR3 has 14 residues. V was clipped by 0 bases and J by 4 bases; unmatched bases: 2. CDR3 sequence reads: CASSLTGQSYGYTF. The CDR3 DNA is TGTGCCAGCAGCTTAACGGGACAGTCCTATGGCTACACCTTC.

This chain links TRBV7-3 with TRBJ1-6, with D possibly TRBD1 on 6 matching bases. There are 13 residues in the CDR3. The V gene's germline CDR1 is SGHTA and CDR2 FQGTGA. The V and J ends lost 2 bases and 8 bases respectively, with 7 bases between them. The CDR3, as DNA: TGTGCCAGCAGCTTACACAGGGATTCACCCCTCCACTTT. It codes for CASSLHRDSPLHF.

V is TRBV2 and J is TRBJ1-2, with TRBD1 matching 10 bases. This CDR3 is 14 amino acids long. Germline V lookup: CDR1 SNHLY, CDR2 FYNNEI. Trimming at V came to 6 bases and at J to 3 bases, leaving 4 bases not matched to a gene. CDR3 protein: CASREGTGDYGYTF. In DNA form, the CDR3 reads TGTGCCAGCAGGGAGGGGACAGGGGACTATGGCTACACCTTC. Looking up the rest from reference TRBV2 and TRBJ1-2 gives the full variable domain: EPEVTQTPSHQVTQMGQEVILRCVPISNHLYFYWYRQILGQKVEFLVSFYNNEISEKSEIFDDQFSVERPDGSNFTLKIRSTKLEDSAMYFCASREGTGDYGYTFGSGTRLTVV.

This chain connects TRBV2 to TRBJ1-2; 10 bases are a match to TRBD1. Germline V lookup: CDR1 SNHLY, CDR2 FYNNEI. The CDR3 extends over 14 amino acids. V dropped 6 bases and J dropped 1; count of bases not matched to a gene: 2. The CDR3 region is CASSRDRGNYGYTF. Here the CDR3 DNA reads TGTGCCAGCAGCCGGGACAGGGGTAACTATGGCTACACCTTC.

This chain uses TRBV10-3 with TRBJ1-1, with D possibly being TRBD1 (5 bases). The germline gives CDR1 ENHRY, CDR2 SYGVKD. V gave up 0 bases and J gave up 3 bases, with 14 bases separating them. CDR3 length: 16 residues. The CDR3 is CAISESTGGGDTEAFF. The CDR3 nucleotides read TGTGCCATCAGTGAGTCGACGGGGGGAGGTGACACTGAAGCTTTCTTT.

Only one count was recorded for this clone. This chain links TRBV18 with TRBJ2-2, with a tentative D call TRBD2 (6 bases). Trimming cost V 6 bases and J 1 base, with 9 bases left between them. The CDR3 is made up of 14 amino acids. The germline CDR1 and CDR2 sequences are KGHSH and LQKENI. The CDR3 DNA reads TGTGCCAGCTCTAGGCGGGAGAACACCGGGGAGCTGTTTTTT. It is translated as CASSRRENTGELFF.

The V call is TRBV28, the J call TRBJ2-1, with 9 bases aligning to TRBD1. Germline assignment: CDR1 MDHEN and CDR2 SYDVKM. Trimming at V came to 4 bases and at J to 7 bases, leaving 11 bases not matched to a gene. The CDR3 is 16 amino acids. CDR3 sequence reads: CASSSPGTGPQNEQFF. The CDR3 DNA reads as TGTGCCAGCAGTTCGCCCGGGACAGGGCCACAAAATGAGCAGTTCTTC.

The chain is built from TRBV27 and TRBJ2-1; TRBD2 aligns across 9 bases. The germline gives CDR1 MNHEY, CDR2 SMNVEV (reference sequence). The CDR3 runs to 15 residues. J gave up 5 bases and V 5 bases, and 7 bases lay outside the gene matches. CDR3 sequence: CASSVSGGLHNEQFF. The CDR3 DNA sequence: TGTGCCAGCAGTGTTAGCGGGGGTTTGCACAATGAGCAGTTCTTC.

The chain links TRBV28 to TRBJ1-1, with 9 bases aligning to TRBD1. From germline, CDR1 is MDHEN and CDR2 SYDVKM. The junction had 1 base not matched to a gene; V was cut back by 4 bases and J by 1 base. This CDR3 has 14 residues. CDR3 DNA: TGTGCCAGCAGTTCGGGACAGGGGAACACTGAAGCTTTCTTT. This gives the protein CASSSGQGNTEAFF.

The rearrangement links TRBV12-3 or TRBV12-4 to TRBJ2-7; 7 bases map to TRBD2. This CDR3 has 13 residues. With V trimmed by 2 bases and J by 4 bases, 2 bases remained unmatched. The CDR3 region has the DNA TGTGCCAGCAGTTTAAGCGGGGTTTACGAGCAGTACTTC. Translated, it gives CASSLSGVYEQYF.

The gene calls are TRBV19 and TRBJ2-7, with 7 bases matching TRBD1. This CDR3 is 17 amino acids long. V shed 4 bases and J 6 bases; nucleotides not matched to a gene: 18. From germline, CDR1 is LNHDA and CDR2 SQIVND (reference sequence). The DNA for the CDR3 is TGTGCCAGTAGTAAATCTGCCTGGAGACAGGGAAAAGGCGAGCAGTACTTC. This sequence encodes CASSKSAWRQGKGEQYF.

This sequence joins TRBV7-9 and TRBJ2-3; 7 nucleotides match TRBD2. J gave up 2 bases and V 7 bases, and 9 bases lay outside the gene matches. Germline V CDR1 and CDR2: SEHNR, FQNEAQ (reference sequence). The CDR3 runs 15 residues. DNA for the CDR3: TGTGCCAGCACCGCGGGAGCGGGGTACACAGATACGCAGTATTTT. Translation gives CASTAGAGYTDTQYF.

The rearrangement joins TRBV2 to TRBJ2-1; 8 bases align to TRBD2. The CDR3 totals 15 residues. V dropped 6 bases and J dropped 3; count of bases not matched to a gene: 7. Germline values: CDR1 SNHLY, CDR2 FYNNEI. The CDR3 protein is CASSASGSNYNEQFF. The DNA for the CDR3 is TGTGCCAGCAGCGCTAGCGGGTCTAACTACAATGAGCAGTTCTTC.

The sample holds a few counts of this clone. The chain is built from TRBV7-8 and TRBJ1-3; D ambiguous. Germline CDR1 and CDR2: SGHVS and FQNEAQ. The CDR3 is made up of 16 amino acids. V dropped 2 bases and J dropped 0 bases, with 11 bases sitting between them. CDR3 DNA sequence: TGTGCCAGCAGCTTAAGGAAGGAGCACTCTGGAAACACCATATATTTT. Protein product: CASSLRKEHSGNTIYF.

The chain's CDR3 is CASSFDSNYGYTF. The CDR3, as DNA: TGCGCCAGCAGCTTCGATAGCAACTATGGCTACACCTTC. This chain uses TRBV5-1 with TRBJ1-2; D remains ambiguous. The germline V and J ends were trimmed by 2 bases and 2 bases, with 7 bases remaining between them. CDR1 is SGHRS and CDR2 is YFSETQ in the germline V gene. This CDR3 is 13 amino acids long.

The genes are TRBV9 and TRBJ2-3, with 9 bases matching TRBD1. The CDR3 length is 16 residues. Germline assignment: CDR1 SGDLS and CDR2 YYNGEE. The ends lost 0 bases at V and 4 bases at J; junction bases unmatched: 6. CDR3 in amino acids: CASSVVGTGQADTQYF. In nucleotides, the CDR3 is TGTGCCAGCAGCGTAGTCGGGACAGGGCAGGCAGATACGCAGTATTTT.

The chain has TRBV6-6 and TRBJ1-2, with TRBD1 as a possible D gene (5 bases). From germline, CDR1 is MNHNY and CDR2 SVGAGI (reference sequence). CDR3 length equals 12 residues. The V end lost 9 bases, the J end lost 7 bases, and 15 bases lay between the germline ends. CDR3 in DNA: TGTGCCAGTCATCAGGGTTTTGGTGGCTACACCTTC. Translation: CASHQGFGGYTF.

This clone has a handful of counts. The rearrangement uses TRBV2 and TRBJ1-4; 9 bases are shared with TRBD1. J was trimmed by 7 bases and V by 8 bases; bases with no gene match: 14. The V gene's germline CDR1 is SNHLY and CDR2 FYNNEI. The CDR3 length is 16 residues. The CDR3 DNA sequence: TGTGCCAGCGATTTCGAACTGGGACAGGGACGTGAAAAACTGTTTTTT. Translating it yields CASDFELGQGREKLFF.